The sequence of this TCR beta chain was determined in a study of blood T cell repertoires in COVID-19. Germline CDR1 and CDR2: SGHRS and YFSETQ. This CDR3 comprises 16 residues. V shed 0 bases and J 8 bases; nucleotides not matched to a gene: 9. Authors' analysis steps: Nucleated cell counts were estimated from reference gene primer amplification. Profiling relied on immunoSEQ multiplex PCR, and the TCRdb table lists in-frame clones only, not all of them. The D gene and trimming were derived from the DNA, and the V and J assignments and clone size from that table. The sample consists of about 76,000 clones, 85% of them appearing once. Enrolled during active infection, Seattle patients were then followed longitudinally.

Sequencing was carried out using peripheral blood. The sequence derives from a man between 60 and 75 years old with COVID-19, enrolled during active disease. V gene TRBV5-1 combines with J gene TRBJ1-4; 8 nucleotides line up with TRBD1. DNA of the CDR3: TGCGCCAGCAGCTTGGTCCCCGGACAGGGTGGGGAAAAACTGTTTTTT. It encodes CASSLVPGQGGEKLFF.